The present T cell receptor (beta chain) was sequenced within a study of spatial heterogeneity in lung cancer. Study-level results: Blood showed ubiquitous tumor TCRs more often at resection than at routine follow-up.

MiXCR was run by TCRdb on the 5' RACE reads, yielding one entry per CDR3 protein. The table shows about 30,000 distinct CDR3 sequences, with approximately 5.4% occurring only once. This clonotype was recorded at least ten times. Its target is not known. This sample's time point: blood at routine non-recurrence follow-up after resection. Sequencing was performed on whole RNA extracted from tumor and nontumor lung tissue, or from frozen PBMC, and the material was left unsorted. Trimming left V 5 bases short and J 9 bases short, with 13 bases between. The length of the CDR3 is 13 residues. Germline CDR1 is KGHDR and CDR2 is SFDVKD.

This sequence was found in a male donor with early-stage non-small cell lung cancer. This chain connects TRBV24-1 to TRBJ2-1; D is possibly TRBD1 (5 bases). The sample was PBMCs, taken at follow-up. The CDR3 DNA sequence: TGTGCCACCAGTGGGCTTCAGGGTATTGAGCAGTTCTTC. As protein: CATSGLQGIEQFF.